What follows is one TCR beta chain and its context. The antigen remains unidentified. Deletions cut 7 bases from V and 6 bases from J, with 13 bases between. The CDR3 consists of 12 residues. These data belong to a study of early T cells in non-severe SARS-CoV-2 infection. Study-wide findings and caveats: VDJdb matches were skewed toward anti-spike CD8 T cell responses.

TCRdb passed the 5' RACE reads through MiXCR, listing each CDR3 protein once. The data show about 64,000 distinct CDR3 sequences, with under 15% seen just once and 4% to 5% held by the top ten. The chain combines TRBV12-3 or TRBV12-4 with TRBJ2-7, with a weak D call TRBD2 (7 bases). Sequencing was performed on whole blood. The sequence came from an adult who was a healthcare worker with PCR-confirmed SARS-CoV-2 infection or an uninfected control (not recorded which). The CDR3 here is CASKGGMGEQYF. The DNA for the CDR3 is TGTGCCAGCAAGGGGGGGATGGGCGAGCAGTACTTC.